These 26 T cell receptor beta chains originate from one sample sequenced in a study of T cell responses to AZD1222 COVID-19 vaccine. Sequenced by immunoSEQ multiplex PCR; TCRdb stores in-frame clones only, minus some. The sample lists about 67,000 clones, approximately 81% occurring once. Sequences were derived from peripheral blood, sampled on day 0 of AZD1222 vaccination. The origin of the receptors is an adult in good health.

This clone was seen just once. V and J are TRBV7-2 and TRBJ1-2; 9 nucleotides match TRBD1. This CDR3 has 15 residues. Germline V CDR1 and CDR2: SGHTA, FQGNSA. The ends lost 1 base at V and 4 bases at J; junction bases unmatched: 4. The chain's CDR3 is CASSLGDRVIYGYTF. The CDR3 nucleotides are TGTGCCAGCAGCTTAGGGGACAGGGTTATCTATGGCTACACCTTC.

The J gene is TRBJ2-2, the V gene TRBV19; D is perhaps TRBD1 (5 bases). The length of the CDR3 is 14 residues. Germline loops: CDR1 LNHDA, CDR2 SQIVND (reference sequence). V lost 4 bases and J lost 5, with 11 bases in between. The CDR3 is CASSRRQQTGELFF. CDR3 coding DNA: TGTGCCAGTAGTAGACGACAGCAAACCGGGGAGCTGTTTTTT.

The rearrangement uses TRBV18 and TRBJ1-2; D remains ambiguous. CDR3 length: 17 residues. Germline values: CDR1 KGHSH, CDR2 LQKENI. Between the trimmed V and J ends, which lost 3 bases and 8 bases, there was a span of 25 bases. The CDR3 sequence is CASSPRNPASVVTGYTF. CDR3 nucleotide sequence: TGTGCCAGCTCACCGAGGAACCCAGCTTCAGTTGTGACGGGCTACACCTTC.

This sequence joins TRBV11-1 and TRBJ2-1; D remains unclear. V was clipped by 5 bases and J by 8 bases, with 7 bases between them. The CDR3 is 11 amino acids. The germline CDR1 and CDR2 sequences are SGHAT and FQDESV (reference sequence). The CDR3 DNA follows: TGTGCCAGCAGCCCCTCCCATGAGCAGTTCTTC. Amino acid sequence: CASSPSHEQFF.

The chain is built from TRBV4-2 and TRBJ2-5; a weak D match, TRBD1 (7 bases). CDR1 and CDR2 (germline): LGHNA, YNFKEQ. V shed 4 bases and J shed 1 base, with 19 bases lying between them. CDR3 size: 17 residues. Here the CDR3 reads CASSRGRGASGQETQYF. The CDR3 DNA sequence: TGTGCCAGCAGCCGCGGCAGGGGGGCGTCGGGCCAAGAGACCCAGTACTTC.

The V call is TRBV28, the J call TRBJ2-1, with 10 bases matching TRBD2. The length of the CDR3 is 14 residues. V shed 2 bases, J shed 8 bases, and the junction held 3 bases outside the gene matches. Germline V lookup: CDR1 MDHEN, CDR2 SYDVKM. The CDR3: CASSLPSGGHEQFF. The CDR3 nucleotides are TGTGCCAGCAGTTTACCTAGCGGGGGCCATGAGCAGTTCTTC.

This clone is judged medium-sized (0.01 to 0.1%). The rearrangement joins TRBV2 to TRBJ1-1; D is undetermined. From germline, CDR1 is SNHLY and CDR2 FYNNEI. Trimming removed 7 bases from V and 4 bases from J, with 16 bases in between. The length of the CDR3 is 14 residues. CDR3 in DNA: TGTGCCAGCAAATTTATGTTAGGACTCACTGAAGCTTTCTTT. Its protein product is CASKFMLGLTEAFF.

The chain employs TRBV27 and TRBJ1-6; D is undetermined. Germline values: CDR1 MNHEY, CDR2 SMNVEV (reference sequence). Trimming stripped 4 bases from V and 3 bases from J, with 10 bases between. There are 15 residues in the CDR3. The CDR3 nucleotides read TGTGCCAGCAGTTATGAGGGAAACTATAATTCACCCCTCCACTTT. It encodes CASSYEGNYNSPLHF.

The chain employs TRBV4-2 and TRBJ2-7, with D hard to call. Deletions cut 1 base from V and 2 bases from J, with 12 bases between. In germline, CDR1 is LGHNA, CDR2 YNFKEQ. CDR3 length equals 15 residues. CDR3 bases: TGTGCCAGCAGCCAAGTAATTGGGCAGACCTACGAGCAGTACTTC. Encoded protein: CASSQVIGQTYEQYF.

The chain uses TRBV25-1 and TRBJ2-7; 9 positions agree with TRBD2. There are 17 residues in the CDR3. CDR1 is MGHDK, CDR2 SYGVNS, per germline. V trimming: 4 bases; J trimming: 2 bases; junction bases outside the gene matches: 12. CDR3 in amino acids: CASSALSTSGLTYEQYF. The DNA of the CDR3 is TGTGCCAGCAGTGCCCTCTCGACTAGCGGTCTTACCTACGAGCAGTACTTC.

The chain is built from TRBV4-3 and TRBJ2-3, with 9 nucleotides matching TRBD2. Looked up from germline, CDR1 is LGHNA and CDR2 is YSLEER. V shed 0 bases and J 5 bases; nucleotides not matched to a gene: 12. This CDR3 contains 18 residues. This CDR3 is CASSQEIMSGRTRDTQYF. Written as DNA, the CDR3 is TGCGCCAGCAGCCAAGAAATTATGAGCGGGAGGACGAGAGATACGCAGTATTTT.

V usage is TRBV10-1 and J usage is TRBJ2-1; the D is unclear. CDR1 WNHNN and CDR2 SYGVQD come from the germline V gene (reference sequence). V gave up 0 bases and J gave up 11 bases, with 8 bases separating them. This CDR3 contains 12 residues. As DNA, the CDR3 is TGCGCCAGCAGTGAGTCGACGGGCCAGCAGTTCTTC. Protein: CASSESTGQQFF.

The gene calls are TRBV12-3 or TRBV12-4 and TRBJ1-2; TRBD1 might be the D (5 bases). V shed 4 bases and J shed 6 bases, with 12 bases lying between them. The CDR3 is 13 amino acids. CDR3 loop: CASSSTGVDGYTF. The DNA for the CDR3 is TGTGCCAGCAGTTCCACAGGAGTTGATGGCTACACCTTC.

The chain uses TRBV28 and TRBJ1-5; possibly TRBD1 for D (6 bases). V was trimmed by 6 bases and J by 7 bases, leaving 16 bases between them. Germline CDR1 MDHEN, CDR2 SYDVKM. This CDR3 contains 14 residues. This chain's CDR3 is CASSPGQRRQPQHF. The CDR3 DNA reads TGTGCCAGCAGCCCAGGACAGAGAAGACAGCCCCAGCATTTT. The variable domain in full, with the rest retrieved from reference TRBV28 and TRBJ1-5, is DVKVTQSSRYLVKRTGEKVFLECVQDMDHENMFWYRQDPGLGLRLIYFSYDVKMKEKGDIPEGYSVSREKKERFSLILESASTNQTSMYLCASSPGQRRQPQHFGDGTRLSIL.

This clone has only one observation. The rearrangement joins TRBV5-8 to TRBJ2-3; weak D call: TRBD2 (6 bases). V lost 0 bases and J 4 bases, leaving 12 bases between the germline ends. The CDR3 runs to 15 residues. CDR1 and CDR2 from the germline V gene are SGHTS and YDEGEE. CDR3 region: CASSLALGGSDTQYF. The DNA of the CDR3 is TGTGCCAGCAGCTTGGCTCTGGGAGGCTCAGATACGCAGTATTTT.

The chain links TRBV11-2 to TRBJ1-5; no clear D. The V end was cut by 1 base, the J end by 0 bases, with 4 bases between. This CDR3 region has 14 residues. Germline V gene lookup returns CDR1 SGHAT and CDR2 FQNNGV. The CDR3 DNA is TGTGCCAGCAGCTTAGTTGATAGCAATCAGCCCCAGCATTTT. Its protein product is CASSLVDSNQPQHF.

The chain couples TRBV28 to TRBJ1-4; TRBD1 agrees at 8 bases. The J segment lost 8 bases and the V segment lost 4 bases, leaving 3 bases of the junction unmatched. Germline V gene lookup returns CDR1 MDHEN and CDR2 SYDVKM. The CDR3 extends over 13 amino acids. The CDR3 reads CASSYRGEEKLFF. In nucleotides, the CDR3 is TGTGCCAGCAGTTACAGGGGGGAGGAAAAACTGTTTTTT. The whole variable domain, remainder taken from reference TRBV28 and TRBJ1-4, is DVKVTQSSRYLVKRTGEKVFLECVQDMDHENMFWYRQDPGLGLRLIYFSYDVKMKEKGDIPEGYSVSREKKERFSLILESASTNQTSMYLCASSYRGEEKLFFGSGTQLSVL.

The gene calls are TRBV6-5 and TRBJ1-2; possible D gene TRBD1, 6 bases. The germline CDR1 and CDR2 sequences are MNHEY and SVGAGI. The CDR3 has 15 amino acids. Trimming pared 4 bases from V and 2 bases from J, leaving 14 bases between. CDR3 protein: CASSSYRVRNYGYTF. As DNA, the CDR3 is TGTGCCAGCAGTTCTTACAGGGTTCGAAACTATGGCTACACCTTC.

V and J are TRBV6-2 or TRBV6-3 and TRBJ2-2; maybe TRBD1 (6 bases). Germline values: CDR1 MNHEY, CDR2 SVGEGT. With 4 bases removed from V and 2 bases from J, the gap between germline ends came to 8 bases. The CDR3 totals 14 residues. The CDR3 is CASSSGANTGELFF. The CDR3 DNA reads as TGTGCCAGCAGTTCAGGGGCCAACACCGGGGAGCTGTTTTTT.

The chain combines TRBV24-1 with TRBJ2-7; 14 bases agree with TRBD2. Germline loops: CDR1 KGHDR, CDR2 SFDVKD. The CDR3 is 18 residues long. Trimming at V came to 4 bases and at J to 1 base, leaving 8 bases not matched to a gene. The DNA for the CDR3 is TGTGCCACCAGTGACCCCGGGACTAGCGGGGGTCCGTCCTACGAGCAGTACTTC. Translated: CATSDPGTSGGPSYEQYF.

A few counts support this clone. The chain recombines TRBV7-2 with TRBJ1-2; weak D call: TRBD1 (6 bases). Per germline, CDR1 SGHTA and CDR2 FQGNSA. The CDR3 covers 15 residues. Trimming removed 1 base at V and 1 base at J, with 10 bases between. The CDR3 DNA sequence: TGTGCCAGCAGCTTAGACCCACAGGGTAACTATGGCTACACCTTC. Translating gives CASSLDPQGNYGYTF. The whole variable domain, remainder taken from reference TRBV7-2 and TRBJ1-2, is GAGVSQSPSNKVTEKGKDVELRCDPISGHTALYWYRQSLGQGLEFLIYFQGNSAPDKSGLPSDRFSAERTGGSVSTLTIQRTQQEDSAVYLCASSLDPQGNYGYTFGSGTRLTVV.

V is TRBV28 and J is TRBJ1-3; TRBD1 is a possible D gene (5 bases). This CDR3 is 16 amino acids long. The germline V gene has CDR1 MDHEN and CDR2 SYDVKM. Trimming stripped 6 bases from V and 0 bases from J, with 15 bases between. The CDR3 sequence is CASSPPRGSSGNTIYF. The DNA for the CDR3 is TGTGCCAGCAGCCCCCCTAGGGGCAGCTCTGGAAACACCATATATTTT.

The genes are TRBV19 and TRBJ2-1, with 7 bases matching TRBD1. The V gene's germline CDR1 is LNHDA and CDR2 SQIVND (reference sequence). V was clipped by 2 bases and J by 6 bases; unmatched bases: 4. CDR3 length: 14 amino acids. The CDR3 here is CASSISGTVNEQFF. CDR3 nucleotides: TGTGCCAGTAGTATATCGGGGACAGTCAATGAGCAGTTCTTC.

The rearrangement joins TRBV19 to TRBJ1-5, with D maybe TRBD1 (6 bases). The CDR3 is 15 amino acids. In germline, CDR1 is LNHDA, CDR2 SQIVND (reference sequence). V was cut by 4 bases and J by 0 bases, with 10 bases left in between. The CDR3 region has the DNA TGTGCCAGTAGTACTCCAGGGGATAGCAATCAGCCCCAGCATTTT. This sequence encodes CASSTPGDSNQPQHF.

This clone was found a few times. V gene TRBV29-1 combines with J gene TRBJ2-2; D remains unclear. Germline V gene data show CDR1 as SQVTM and CDR2 as ANQGSEA. V dropped 5 bases and J dropped 7 bases, with 8 bases sitting between them. The CDR3 consists of 11 residues. The CDR3 loop reads CSVHASGELFF. The CDR3 coding sequence is TGCAGCGTTCACGCCAGCGGGGAGCTGTTTTTT.

CDR3 amino acids: CASSPEQGFGNTIYF. In DNA form, the CDR3 reads TGTGCCAGCAGCCCAGAACAGGGCTTTGGAAACACCATATATTTT. The chain carries TRBV7-2 and TRBJ1-3; D perhaps matches TRBD1 (6 bases). The CDR3 is 15 amino acids. From germline, CDR1 is SGHTA and CDR2 FQGNSA. Trimming cost V 5 bases and J 3 bases, with 14 bases left between them.